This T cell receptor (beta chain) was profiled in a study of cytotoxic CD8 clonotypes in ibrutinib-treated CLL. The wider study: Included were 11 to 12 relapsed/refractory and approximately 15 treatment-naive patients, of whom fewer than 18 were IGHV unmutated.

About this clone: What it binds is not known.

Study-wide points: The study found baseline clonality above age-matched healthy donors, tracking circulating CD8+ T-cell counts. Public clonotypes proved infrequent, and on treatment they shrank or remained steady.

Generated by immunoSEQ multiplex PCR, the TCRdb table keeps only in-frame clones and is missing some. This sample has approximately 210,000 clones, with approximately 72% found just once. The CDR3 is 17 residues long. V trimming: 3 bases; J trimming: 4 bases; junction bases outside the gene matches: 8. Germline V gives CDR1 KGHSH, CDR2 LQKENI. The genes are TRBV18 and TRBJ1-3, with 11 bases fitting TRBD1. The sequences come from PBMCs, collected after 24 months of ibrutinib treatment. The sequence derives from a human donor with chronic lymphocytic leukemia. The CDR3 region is CASSPIAGTGGGNTIYF. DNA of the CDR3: TGTGCCAGCTCACCGATTGCCGGGACAGGGGGAGGAAACACCATATATTTT.